One and the same sample provided the 6 T cell receptor beta chains below, sequenced in a study of Ad26.COV2.S vaccination and SARS-CoV-2 variants. TCRdb's copy holds only in-frame clones and misses some; the assay was immunoSEQ multiplex PCR. The sample carries approximately 280,000 clones, around 87% recorded once. As for treatment: approximately 18 received Ad26.COV2.S at low or high dose, single or two shots; several received placebo; per-sample allocation not given. Day 63 following the first vaccine or placebo injection was when the samples were taken. Sequencing used peripheral blood, obtained in a trial of Ad26.COV2.S vaccine versus placebo. Every receptor here comes from a person between 18 and 65 years old who received the Ad26.COV2.S COVID-19 vaccine or a placebo.

The rearrangement uses TRBV5-1 and TRBJ2-3; 15 bases fit TRBD2. V trimming: 5 bases; J trimming: 1 base; junction bases outside the gene matches: 5. This CDR3 comprises 17 residues. Germline CDR1 and CDR2: SGHRS and YFSETQ. Here the CDR3 reads CASRGTSGGTGTDTQYF. In nucleotides, the CDR3 is TGCGCCAGCAGAGGGACTAGCGGGGGGACGGGCACAGATACGCAGTATTTT.

This clone was detected a few times. The chain uses TRBV3-1 (or the pseudogene TRBV3-2) and TRBJ1-1; no reliable D call. The V and J ends lost 4 bases and 6 bases respectively, with 6 bases between them. This CDR3 has 11 amino acids. Germline V gives CDR1 LGHDT, CDR2 YNNKEL (reference sequence). CDR3 in amino acids: CASSREAEAFF. CDR3 nucleotides: TGTGCCAGCAGCCGGGAAGCTGAAGCTTTCTTT.

This chain links TRBV7-6 with TRBJ2-2, with no clear D. The CDR3 totals 17 residues. Germline values: CDR1 SGHVS, CDR2 FNYEAQ. V gave up 5 bases and J gave up 6 bases, with 22 bases separating them. The CDR3 protein is CASSQNNEPWWAGELFF. CDR3 DNA sequence: TGTGCCAGCAGCCAAAACAACGAGCCCTGGTGGGCCGGGGAGCTGTTTTTT.

The chain links TRBV6-1 to TRBJ1-5, with TRBD1 as a possible D gene (5 bases). Trimming shortened V by 0 bases and J by 5 bases, and 14 bases separated the two germline ends. The CDR3 runs 16 residues. Germline CDR1 reads MNHNS; CDR2 reads SASEGT. CDR3 DNA: TGTGCCAGCAGTGAAGCCTCGTCGACAGAGTATCAGCCCCAGCATTTT. Residues: CASSEASSTEYQPQHF.

The chain has TRBV18 and TRBJ2-3; D is ambiguous. Germline V lookup: CDR1 KGHSH, CDR2 LQKENI. V lost 3 bases to trimming and J lost 6 bases, with 13 bases between them. CDR3 size: 14 residues. DNA for the CDR3: TGTGCCAGCTCACCGATAATATCCTCGGATACGCAGTATTTT. This gives the protein CASSPIISSDTQYF.

This chain uses TRBV14 with TRBJ1-2; weak D call: TRBD1 (5 bases). Germline CDR1 and CDR2: SGHDN and FVKESK. V lost 4 bases to trimming and J lost 7 bases, with 16 bases between them. The CDR3 sequence is 14 residues long. The CDR3 sequence is CASSPYPGGGGYTF. Written as DNA, the CDR3 is TGTGCCAGCAGCCCATACCCAGGCGGGGGTGGCTACACCTTC.